The rows below give T cell receptor beta chains drawn from one sample of a study of beta chain features in type 1 diabetes. Method: immunoSEQ multiplex PCR; TCRdb's copy keeps in-frame clones and lacks some. The table records approximately 170,000 clones, about 9.1% of them present only once. The sample taken for sequencing was central memory CD4+ T cells from blood. The origin of the receptors is a woman younger than 35 in good health. Each CDR3 is given with its conserved first and last residue. Fields, in order: J gene, clone size, V gene, D gene, CDR3 DNA, CDR3 protein. D genes are given only for firm matches. A row's size may be missing; if present it is once, few, many or a size class.

>TRBJ2-5|few|TRBV27|-
TGTGCCAGCAGTTCCCGGAGTCAAGAGACCCAGTACTTC
CASSSRSQETQYF
>TRBJ1-3|-|TRBV7-9|-
TGTGCCAGCAGCCATGACAGAGGCTCTGGAAACACCATATATTTT
CASSHDRGSGNTIYF
>TRBJ2-7|few|TRBV4-3|TRBD2
TGCGCCAGCAGCCGCGGACTAGCGGGCGAGCAGTACTTC
CASSRGLAGEQYF
>TRBJ2-5|many|TRBV9|TRBD2
TGTGCCAGCAGCGTAGACCTAGGACTAGCTTCTCAAGAGACCCAGTACTTC
CASSVDLGLASQETQYF
>TRBJ2-1|few|TRBV29-1|-
TGCAGCCCTGCCGGCGGGAAACTTTACAATGAGCAGTTCTTC
CSPAGGKLYNEQFF
>TRBJ2-3|-|TRBV6-5|-
TGTGCCAGCAGGGGCACCGGCACAGATACGCAGTATTTT
CASRGTGTDTQYF
>TRBJ2-7|many|TRBV28|-
TGTGCCAGCAGTTTACCAGGGATCGACGAGCAGTACTTC
CASSLPGIDEQYF
>TRBJ2-5|few|TRBV4-3|-
TGCGCCAGCAGCTCTATTCAACAAGAGACCCAGTACTTC
CASSSIQQETQYF
>TRBJ1-1|-|TRBV29-1|-
TGCAGCGTTGCGACAAGTATGAACACTGAAGCTTTCTTT
CSVATSMNTEAFF
>TRBJ1-2|few|TRBV7-2|-
TGTGCCAGCAGCCGCGACAGGAATGGCTACACCTTC
CASSRDRNGYTF
>TRBJ2-2|-|TRBV5-4|TRBD1
TGTGCCAGCAGCATGGACAGGGTGGCCACCGGGGAGCTGTTTTTT
CASSMDRVATGELFF
>TRBJ2-6|few|TRBV5-1|-
TGCGCCAGCAGCTGGGGGACAATGTCTGGGGCCAACGTCCTGACTTTC
CASSWGTMSGANVLTF
>TRBJ2-1|many|TRBV19|TRBD2
TGTGCCAGTAGTATAGACGGGAGGCGGTCCTACAATGAGCAGTTCTTC
CASSIDGRRSYNEQFF
>TRBJ1-1|-|TRBV7-9|TRBD1
TGTGCCAGCAGCTCCGGGACAGGGGTCACTGAAGCTTTCTTT
CASSSGTGVTEAFF
>TRBJ2-7|few|TRBV6-5|-
TGTGCCAGCAGACAAAACAACTACTACGAGCAGTACTTC
CASRQNNYYEQYF
>TRBJ1-2|-|TRBV5-4|-
TGTGCCAGCAGCCGACGACAGGCGGGCTATGGCTACACCTTC
CASSRRQAGYGYTF
>TRBJ2-1|few|TRBV7-7|-
TGTGCTAGCAGCTTAATGGGGGGCAATGAGCAGTTCTTC
CASSLMGGNEQFF
>TRBJ1-5|many|TRBV4-1|TRBD1
TGCGCCAGCAGCCGACAGGGACAGGTTAGCAATCAGCCCCAGCATTTT
CASSRQGQVSNQPQHF
>TRBJ1-1|few|TRBV10-3|-
TGTGCCATGAGACGGGAAGGAACTGAAGCTTTCTTT
CAMRREGTEAFF
>TRBJ1-2|few|TRBV4-3|TRBD1
TGCGCCAGCAGCCAAGAGCAGGGGGCGTATGGCTACACCTTC
CASSQEQGAYGYTF
>TRBJ1-1|-|TRBV7-9|TRBD1
TGTGCCAGCAGCTTAGCCGGTATGGGACAGGGGTACACTGAAGCTTTCTTT
CASSLAGMGQGYTEAFF
>TRBJ1-5|few|TRBV5-1|-
TGCGCCAGCAGCTTGGACAGTCGTAGCAATCAGCCCCAGCATTTT
CASSLDSRSNQPQHF
>TRBJ2-5|-|TRBV5-1|TRBD2
TGCGCCAGCAGCTTCGGGACTAGCGGTTTAGAGACCCAGTACTTC
CASSFGTSGLETQYF
>TRBJ2-3|few|TRBV4-1|TRBD2
TGCGCCAGCAGCCAAGATTACAGACTAGCGGGAGGATTAGATACGCAGTATTTT
CASSQDYRLAGGLDTQYF
>TRBJ2-3|-|TRBV7-3|TRBD2
TGTGCCAGCAGCGCCTCCCCGGGGGGTACGCAGTATTTT
CASSASPGGTQYF
>TRBJ2-1|few|TRBV11-2|TRBD2
TGTGCCAGCAGCTTAGAAATAGCTAGCGGGAGCGGTCGTGAGCAGTTCTTC
CASSLEIASGSGREQFF